This T cell receptor (beta chain) was identified during a study of Graves' ophthalmopathy and Graves' hyperthyroidism listed by TCRdb under 2018. As for the study more broadly: Peripheral blood was collected at initial diagnosis, prior to any treatment. The study used TCR beta repertoire signatures to distinguish Graves' ophthalmopathy from Graves' hyperthyroidism and to predict progression to ophthalmopathy. In total, 135 blood samples were TCR-sequenced: around 42 ophthalmopathy, under 80 hyperthyroidism and some 17 hyperthyroidism-to-ophthalmopathy patients. To explore V-J signatures distinguishing ophthalmopathy from hyperthyroidism, a discovery set of under 110 patients (fewer than 45 ophthalmopathy, over 55 stable hyperthyroidism) was enrolled. For independent validation, a separate cohort was made up of approximately 19 hyperthyroidism patients plus 17 patients who later progressed from hyperthyroidism to ophthalmopathy. In a handful of hyperthyroidism patients, the T-cell repertoire of thyroid tissue was compared with the T-cell repertoire of blood. Following sampling, methimazole starting at 30 mg daily was administered to hyperthyroidism patients, and high-dose intravenous methylprednisolone was administered to ophthalmopathy patients.

Overall study results and their limits: In validation, the model predicted ophthalmopathy progression with about 71% sensitivity and approximately 78% specificity; some 13 predicted patients were CT-confirmed with GO in a median of around 6.5 months. Ophthalmopathy was separated from stable hyperthyroidism by the 13-signature model with just under 90% sensitivity and around 81% specificity in cross-validation and with 80%/75% in the test set. Among expanded thyroid clonotypes with frequency above 0.001, most also showed up in blood, which suggests that blood repertoires may reflect the thyroid immune response. No statistical method was used to set the sample size in advance, and the investigators knew which group each participant was assigned to.

The CDR3 runs 14 amino acids, cysteine and phenylalanine included. Only the CDR3 DNA stays, 42 bases, in frame from base 1. CDR1 and CDR2, per the germline V gene, are SQVTM and ANQGSEA. The V end gives up 6 bases and the J end 2 bases, leaving 9 bases in the junction not matched to a gene. This clonotype was seen many times. Its binding antigen is unknown. No much larger clonotype is one base removed from it; base qualities were not supplied. Ophthalmopathy patients had moderately to severely active disease, Clinical Activity Score of at least 3, NOSPECS grade of at least 4, and disease duration under 3 months. Patients with other autoimmune diseases, uncontrolled infections, pregnancy or lactation were excluded. Diagnosis relied on clinical symptoms, serum thyroxine, TRAb, thyroid ultrasound and orbital computed tomography. PBMCs were isolated from about 9.1 ml of fresh peripheral blood by Ficoll-Paque density gradient centrifugation. Total RNA was extracted using Trizol reagent, and RNA quality was checked on an Agilent 2100 Bioanalyzer.

TCR beta CDR3 regions were amplified from RNA transcripts for repertoire sequencing. HTBI primers and the Qiagen OneStep RT-PCR kit were used in a first-round RT-PCR, which was followed by a second-round multiplex PCR, size selection and purification. Sequencing of the libraries was carried out on an Illumina HiSeq2000 in paired-end mode with 100 bp reads. In the original analysis: SOAPnuke was used to process the reads, removing any read that contained adapters or uncalled bases, had a mean Phred below 15, or lacked an exact match to the constant primer or identifier. High-quality paired reads were merged with COPE v1.2.5. Clonotypes were defined as unique nucleotide sequences and were aligned to IMGT TRB V, D and J references using MiTCR v1.1. The analysis was limited to V-J combinations with a frequency above 0.0001, which together covered over 99% of the repertoires. For each V-J combination, a TCR clonal expansion and chaos score was defined as F50 clonal expansion divided by the chaos observed in the TCRdist matrix. Welch's t-statistics and random forest were used to reduce the features to roughly 14 V-J combinations, which were then used as input to a naive Bayes classifier. Thyroid-blood repertoire similarity was quantified with the Morisita-Horn index. The raw public data were reprocessed by TCRdb itself: fastp quality trimming at Q25, MiXCR clonotype calling, in-frame beta chains only. Under each unique CDR3 protein, matching rows form one entry showing the most common genes and DNA. The V and J calls and clone size come from TCRdb's table, not from the authors' own analysis. Across this sample there are approximately 700,000 distinct CDR3 sequences, with about two fifths seen only once. The top ten constitute more than 2.5% of the sample.

The TCR was taken from an adult man with Graves' ophthalmopathy. Here the chain combines TRBV29-1 and TRBJ2-5, with 7 bases in between that match TRBD2. The sample consisted of peripheral blood. The encoded CDR3 is CSVEGREGQETQYF. Read as DNA, the sequence is TGCAGCGTCGAGGGAAGGGAGGGACAAGAGACCCAGTACTTC.